This T cell receptor (beta chain) was profiled in a study of T-cell memory formation after mild COVID-19. TCRdb independently ran MiXCR on the 5' RACE reads; one entry per CDR3 protein. The profile shows 84,000 or so distinct CDR3 sequences, approximately 15% of them singletons. This CDR3 has 14 amino acids. V was cut by 1 base and J by 3 bases, with 10 bases left in between. The V gene's germline CDR1 is MNHNS and CDR2 SASEGT. This clonotype was observed a few times. As yet, its antigen is unknown. Points from the study as a whole: Clones shrinking from day 15 to 85 showed even CD4/CD8 mixes; later expanders tilted CD4+.

The TCR originated in an adult woman who had mild COVID-19 (a few samples of this study predate the infection). Cell type and time point are not known. This chain uses TRBV6-1 with TRBJ2-7; perhaps TRBD1 as D (5 bases). What was sequenced was PBMCs or a T cell subset sorted from them (not recorded which). In DNA form, the CDR3 reads TGTGCCAGCAGTGAAGGCAGGGCCGGCTACGAGCAGTACTTC. Its protein is CASSEGRAGYEQYF.